The rows below give T cell receptor beta chains drawn from one sample of a study of response to subunit inactivated influenza vaccine. Each CDR3 protein gets one entry after TCRdb re-called the RT-PCR reads with MiXCR. The data contain 500,000 to 600,000 distinct CDR3 sequences, about 15% of them singletons. The sequencing used PBMCs from blood, collected 12 days after vaccination. These receptors were taken from a man aged 50 to 59 who received an inactivated influenza vaccine. The CDR3 runs from the conserved cysteine through the conserved F or W.

j_gene,v_gene,CDR3aa
TRBJ1-5,TRBV20-1,CSGGASSNQPQHF
TRBJ2-2,TRBV7-9,CASSPRQGRSGELFF
TRBJ2-5,TRBV11-2,CASSLDRTGSAFETQYF
TRBJ1-4,TRBV12-3/TRBV12-4,CASTGLEEKLFF
TRBJ1-1,TRBV7-6,CASSSTRQGWTEAFF
TRBJ2-1,TRBV6-5,CASSPAGDEQFF
TRBJ2-7,TRBV3-1,CASSQLRDSSSYEQYF
TRBJ2-7,TRBV29-1,CSVELDSYEQYF
TRBJ2-1,TRBV7-2,CASSARSTYNEQFF
TRBJ1-1,TRBV4-2,CASSQSVTGTTEAFF
TRBJ1-2,TRBV9,CASSGRDSSFSGYTF
TRBJ1-5,TRBV18,CASSPGSREPQHF
TRBJ2-5,TRBV28,CASSLRTSGRGETQYF
TRBJ2-1,TRBV28,CASSPLREQFF
TRBJ2-6,TRBV7-2,CATWKGQGASGANVLTF
TRBJ2-5,TRBV29-1,CSAAPSGETQYF
TRBJ2-5,TRBV9,CASSVAYRGETQYF
TRBJ2-6,TRBV7-9,CASSSPRPSGANVLTF
TRBJ1-4,TRBV20-1,CSAPITNEKLFF
TRBJ2-3,TRBV7-8,CASSLEAGIAGVLDTQYF
TRBJ2-1,TRBV7-6,CASSDETSGIKAYNEQFF
TRBJ2-5,TRBV6-2/TRBV6-3,CASRPPGGFLETQYF
TRBJ2-1,TRBV10-2,CASSPTGTGGFYEQFF
TRBJ2-1,TRBV10-3,CAISGAGLAGVDEQFF
TRBJ1-4,TRBV25-1,CASSGAGLGSNEKLFF
TRBJ2-1,TRBV12-3/TRBV12-4,CASSPGNNEQFF
TRBJ2-5,TRBV28,CASRSPSLAGVLQETQYF